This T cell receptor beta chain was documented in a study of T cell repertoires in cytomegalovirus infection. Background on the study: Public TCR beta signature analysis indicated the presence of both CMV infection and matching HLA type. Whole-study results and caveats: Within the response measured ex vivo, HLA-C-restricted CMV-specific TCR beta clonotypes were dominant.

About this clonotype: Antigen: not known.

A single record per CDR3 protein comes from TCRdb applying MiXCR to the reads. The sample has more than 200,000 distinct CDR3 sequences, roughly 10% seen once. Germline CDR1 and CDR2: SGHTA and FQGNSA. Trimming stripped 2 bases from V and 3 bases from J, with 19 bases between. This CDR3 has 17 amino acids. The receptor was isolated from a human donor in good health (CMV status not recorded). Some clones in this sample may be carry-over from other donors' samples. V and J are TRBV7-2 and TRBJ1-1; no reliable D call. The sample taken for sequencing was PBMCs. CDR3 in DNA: TGTGCCAGCAGCTTAATTCCCGCGGGTTATTTCGACACTGAAGCTTTCTTT. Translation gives CASSLIPAGYFDTEAFF. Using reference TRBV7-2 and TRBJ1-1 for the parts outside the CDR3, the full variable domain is GAGVSQSPSNKVTEKGKDVELRCDPISGHTALYWYRQSLGQGLEFLIYFQGNSAPDKSGLPSDRFSAERTGGSVSTLTIQRTQQEDSAVYLCASSLIPAGYFDTEAFFGQGTRLTVV.